The 13 T cell receptor beta chains in this list originate from one sample, sequenced in a study of control samples from healthy donors and cancer patients. Assay: immunoSEQ multiplex PCR; the TCRdb copy retains only in-frame clones and omits some. The sample includes roughly 200,000 clones, roughly nine tenths of them seen just once. Material for sequencing was blood. All receptors come from a man younger than 40 in good health.

This clone was counted a single time. This CDR3 reads CASSLLAGVHEQYF. The CDR3 DNA follows: TGTGCCAGCAGCCTTCTAGCGGGGGTCCACGAGCAGTACTTC. V is TRBV11-2 and J is TRBJ2-7, with 10 bases matching TRBD2. Germline loops: CDR1 SGHAT, CDR2 FQNNGV. This CDR3 region has 14 residues. With 5 bases clipped from V and 5 bases from J, the junction kept 6 bases outside the gene matches.

This clone was seen more than once but under ten times. The chain is built from TRBV7-2 and TRBJ1-5; no definite D call. The CDR3 contains 13 residues. Trimming cost V 5 bases and J 4 bases, with 9 bases left between them. Looked up from germline, CDR1 is SGHTA and CDR2 is FQGNSA. CDR3 sequence reads: CASSLTGNQPQHF. The CDR3 nucleotides are TGTGCCAGCAGCCTGACTGGGAATCAGCCCCAGCATTTT.

This clone came up once. This rearrangement joins TRBV6-5 to TRBJ1-1, with D uncertain. The CDR3 has 13 residues. Trimming shortened V by 5 bases and J by 8 bases, and 15 bases separated the two germline ends. Germline loops: CDR1 MNHEY, CDR2 SVGAGI. Here the CDR3 reads CASSRRPEEEAFF. The CDR3 bases are TGTGCCAGCAGTCGACGGCCGGAAGAAGAAGCTTTCTTT.

The chain is built from TRBV12-3 or TRBV12-4 and TRBJ1-2; TRBD1 matches at 10 bases. This CDR3 spans 12 amino acids. V lost 7 bases, J lost 8 bases, and 4 bases stayed unmatched. CDR3 amino acids: CASTRTGGGYTF. The DNA for the CDR3 is TGTGCCAGCACTCGGACAGGGGGAGGCTACACCTTC.

The DNA of the CDR3 is TGTGCCAGCAGGGGACTAGCGGGGGACTCCTACGAGCAGTACTTC. Translating gives CASRGLAGDSYEQYF. The chain recombines TRBV6-5 with TRBJ2-7; TRBD2 agrees at 14 bases. The CDR3 covers 15 residues. Losses at the gene ends were 6 bases for V and 0 bases for J; bases not matched to a gene: 1. Germline assignment: CDR1 MNHEY and CDR2 SVGAGI.

About this clone: The same CDR3 also results from other DNA sequences found in this sample. This sequence joins TRBV30 and TRBJ1-1; weak D call: TRBD1 (5 bases). Germline lookup yields CDR1 GTSNPN and CDR2 SVGIG (reference sequence). The CDR3 is made up of 13 amino acids. V shed 0 bases and J shed 4 bases, with 9 bases lying between them. DNA of the CDR3: TGTGCCTGGAGTGTGTCCGGGGGCACTGAAGCTTTCTTT. As protein: CAWSVSGGTEAFF.

This clone was seen a single time. V is TRBV7-9 and J is TRBJ1-1; 8 nucleotides line up with TRBD1. J was trimmed by 0 bases and V by 5 bases; bases with no gene match: 8. Germline CDR1 reads SEHNR; CDR2 reads FQNEAQ (reference sequence). The CDR3 is 16 amino acids. The CDR3 here is CASSQLGTGMNTEAFF. CDR3 in DNA: TGTGCCAGCAGCCAATTAGGGACAGGAATGAACACTGAAGCTTTCTTT.

In its sample, this clone was seen once. The rearrangement links TRBV27 to TRBJ1-5; possibly TRBD1 for D (5 bases). The V gene lost 4 bases and the J gene lost 3 bases, with 13 bases spanning the gap. The CDR3 contains 15 residues. In germline, CDR1 is MNHEY, CDR2 SMNVEV (reference sequence). The CDR3 reads CASSWKGSHNQPQHF. The DNA of the CDR3 is TGTGCCAGCAGTTGGAAGGGGTCTCACAATCAGCCCCAGCATTTT.

The V and J genes are TRBV5-1 and TRBJ2-5; a possible D gene is TRBD1 (6 bases). Germline V gene lookup returns CDR1 SGHRS and CDR2 YFSETQ. CDR3 length: 13 residues. V shed 3 bases and J shed 2 bases, with 8 bases lying between them. CDR3 loop: CASSWDIQETQYF. The CDR3 region has the DNA TGCGCCAGCAGCTGGGACATTCAAGAGACCCAGTACTTC. Combining the CDR3 with reference TRBV5-1 and TRBJ2-5 gives the whole variable domain KAGVTQTPRYLIKTRGQQVTLSCSPISGHRSVSWYQQTPGQGLQFLFEYFSETQRNKGNFPGRFSGRQFSNSRSEMNVSTLELGDSALYLCASSWDIQETQYFGPGTRLLVL.

This clone was picked up a small number of times. The DNA of the CDR3 is TGTGCCAGTGAAGGACAGGGGGCGAACATTCAGTACTTC. Translated: CASEGQGANIQYF. The chain joins TRBV19 to TRBJ2-4, with 11 bases lining up with TRBD1. V trimming: 8 bases; J trimming: 7 bases; junction bases outside the gene matches: 4. CDR3 length equals 13 residues. Germline V gene lookup returns CDR1 LNHDA and CDR2 SQIVND (reference sequence).

V gene TRBV7-9 combines with J gene TRBJ1-6, with TRBD1 as a possible D gene (6 bases). Germline-derived CDR1 and CDR2 are SEHNR and FQNEAQ (reference sequence). The CDR3 runs 14 residues. V lost 5 bases to trimming and J lost 8 bases, with 13 bases between them. The chain's CDR3 is CASSVGGQDSPLHF. In DNA form, the CDR3 reads TGTGCCAGCAGCGTAGGGGGTCAGGATTCACCCCTCCACTTT.

V gene TRBV5-1 combines with J gene TRBJ1-5; possible D gene TRBD1, 6 bases. The CDR3 extends over 17 amino acids. Trimming removed 0 bases from V and 6 bases from J, with 19 bases in between. Germline assignment: CDR1 SGHRS and CDR2 YFSETQ. This CDR3 reads CASSLVVSGGQRQPQHF. The DNA of the CDR3 is TGCGCCAGCAGCTTGGTGGTTTCCGGGGGGCAGCGTCAGCCCCAGCATTTT.

The chain combines TRBV9 with TRBJ2-7; no definite D call. CDR3 length equals 14 residues. V was trimmed by 3 bases and J by 2 bases, leaving 12 bases between them. Germline V gene sequence: CDR1 SGDLS, CDR2 YYNGEE. CDR3: CASSAYNRPYEQYF. The CDR3 DNA is TGTGCCAGCAGCGCCTACAATCGCCCCTACGAGCAGTACTTC. The complete variable domain, with remaining parts taken from reference TRBV9 and TRBJ2-7, reads DSGVTQTPKHLITATGQRVTLRCSPRSGDLSVYWYQQSLDQGLQFLIQYYNGEERAKGNILERFSAQQFPDLHSELNLSSLELGDSALYFCASSAYNRPYEQYFGPGTRLTVT.